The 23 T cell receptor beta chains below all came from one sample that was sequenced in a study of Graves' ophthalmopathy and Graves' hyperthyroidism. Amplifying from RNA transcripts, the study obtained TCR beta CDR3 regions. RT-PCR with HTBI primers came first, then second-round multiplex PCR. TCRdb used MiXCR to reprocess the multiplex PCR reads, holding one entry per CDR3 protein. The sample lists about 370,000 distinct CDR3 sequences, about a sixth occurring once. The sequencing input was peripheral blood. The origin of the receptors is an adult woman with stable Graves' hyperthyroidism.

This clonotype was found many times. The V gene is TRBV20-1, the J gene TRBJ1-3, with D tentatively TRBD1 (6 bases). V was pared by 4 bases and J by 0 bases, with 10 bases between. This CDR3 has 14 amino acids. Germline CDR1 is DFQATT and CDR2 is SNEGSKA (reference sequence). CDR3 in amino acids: CSAIQGSSGNTIYF. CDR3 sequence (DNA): TGCAGTGCTATACAGGGATCCTCTGGAAACACCATATATTTT.

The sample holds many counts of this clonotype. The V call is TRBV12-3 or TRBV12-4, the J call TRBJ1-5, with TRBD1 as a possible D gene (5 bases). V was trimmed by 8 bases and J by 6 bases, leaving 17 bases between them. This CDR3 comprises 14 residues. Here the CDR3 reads CASSPGTGGQPQHF. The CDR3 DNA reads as TGTGCCAGCTCCCCGGGGACGGGTGGTCAGCCCCAGCATTTT.

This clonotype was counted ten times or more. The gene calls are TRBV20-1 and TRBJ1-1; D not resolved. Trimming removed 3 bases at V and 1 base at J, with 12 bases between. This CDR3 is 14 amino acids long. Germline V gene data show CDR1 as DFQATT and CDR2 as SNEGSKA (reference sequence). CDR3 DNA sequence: TGCAGTGCTAGGCAGTCCATGGAGAACACTGAAGCTTTCTTT. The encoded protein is CSARQSMENTEAFF.

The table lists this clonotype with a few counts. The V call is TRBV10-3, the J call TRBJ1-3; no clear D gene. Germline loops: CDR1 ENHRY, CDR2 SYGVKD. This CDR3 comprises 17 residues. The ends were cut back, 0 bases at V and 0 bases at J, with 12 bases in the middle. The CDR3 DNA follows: TGTGCCATCAGTGAGTCAACGGGCACGAGCTCTGGAAACACCATATATTTT. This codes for CAISESTGTSSGNTIYF.

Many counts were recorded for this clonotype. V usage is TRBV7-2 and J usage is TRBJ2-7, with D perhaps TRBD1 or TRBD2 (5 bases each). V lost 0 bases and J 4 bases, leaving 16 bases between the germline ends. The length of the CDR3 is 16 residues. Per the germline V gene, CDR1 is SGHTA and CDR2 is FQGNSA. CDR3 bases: TGTGCCAGCAGCTTAGCGTCAGGGACGTTAGGTTACGAGCAGTACTTC. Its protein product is CASSLASGTLGYEQYF.

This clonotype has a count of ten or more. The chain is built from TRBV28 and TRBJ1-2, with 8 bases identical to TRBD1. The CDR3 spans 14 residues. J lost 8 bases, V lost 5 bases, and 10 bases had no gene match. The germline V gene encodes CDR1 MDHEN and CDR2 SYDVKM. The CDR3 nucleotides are TGTGCCAGCAGTACATTGGACAGGGTGAGGGGCTACACCTTC. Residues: CASSTLDRVRGYTF.

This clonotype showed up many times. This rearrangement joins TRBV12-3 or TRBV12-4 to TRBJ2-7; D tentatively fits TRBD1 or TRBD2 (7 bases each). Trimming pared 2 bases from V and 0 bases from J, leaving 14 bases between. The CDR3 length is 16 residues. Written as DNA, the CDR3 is TGTGCCAGCAGTTTACGAGGGGGGGACAGCTCCTACGAGCAGTACTTC. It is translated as CASSLRGGDSSYEQYF.

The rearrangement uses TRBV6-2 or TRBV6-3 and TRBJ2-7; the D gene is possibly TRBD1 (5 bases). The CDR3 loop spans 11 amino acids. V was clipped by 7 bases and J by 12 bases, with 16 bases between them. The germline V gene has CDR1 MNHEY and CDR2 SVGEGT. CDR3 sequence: CASTGSYPLYF. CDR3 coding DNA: TGTGCCAGCACAGGGTCCTATCCGTTGTACTTC.

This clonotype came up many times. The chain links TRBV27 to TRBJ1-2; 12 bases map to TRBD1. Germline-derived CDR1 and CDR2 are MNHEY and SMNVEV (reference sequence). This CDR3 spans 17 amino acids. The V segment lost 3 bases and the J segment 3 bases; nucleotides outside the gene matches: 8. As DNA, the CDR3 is TGTGCCAGCAGTTTTTTCGGGACAGGGGGCCTTCACTATGGCTACACCTTC. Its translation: CASSFFGTGGLHYGYTF.

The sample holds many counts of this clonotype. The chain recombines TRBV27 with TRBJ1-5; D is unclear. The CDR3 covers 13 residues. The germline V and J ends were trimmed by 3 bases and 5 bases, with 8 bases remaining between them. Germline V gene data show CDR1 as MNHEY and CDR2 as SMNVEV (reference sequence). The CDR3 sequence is CASSFRPYQPQHF. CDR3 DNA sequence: TGTGCCAGCAGTTTCCGCCCCTATCAGCCCCAGCATTTT.

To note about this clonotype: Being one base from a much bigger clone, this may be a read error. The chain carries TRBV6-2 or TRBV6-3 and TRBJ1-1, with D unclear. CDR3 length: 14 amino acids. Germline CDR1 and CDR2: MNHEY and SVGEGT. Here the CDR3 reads CASRYPGRNTEDFF. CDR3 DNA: TGTGCCAGCAGATACCCCGGGCGAAACACTGAAGATTTCTTT.

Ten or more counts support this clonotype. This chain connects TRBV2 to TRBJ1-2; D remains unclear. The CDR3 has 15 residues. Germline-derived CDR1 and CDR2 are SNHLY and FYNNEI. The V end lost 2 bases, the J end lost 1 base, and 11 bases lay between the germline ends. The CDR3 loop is CASSELRADNYGYTF. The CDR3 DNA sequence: TGTGCCAGCAGTGAATTACGCGCAGATAACTATGGCTACACCTTC.

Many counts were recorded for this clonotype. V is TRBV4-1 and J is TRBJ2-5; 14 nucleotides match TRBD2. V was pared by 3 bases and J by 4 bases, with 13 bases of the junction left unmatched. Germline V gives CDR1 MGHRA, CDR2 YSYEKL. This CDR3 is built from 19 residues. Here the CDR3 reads CASSQTGLAGAGRRETQYF. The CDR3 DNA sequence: TGCGCCAGCAGCCAGACGGGACTAGCGGGAGCAGGGCGGCGAGAGACCCAGTACTTC.

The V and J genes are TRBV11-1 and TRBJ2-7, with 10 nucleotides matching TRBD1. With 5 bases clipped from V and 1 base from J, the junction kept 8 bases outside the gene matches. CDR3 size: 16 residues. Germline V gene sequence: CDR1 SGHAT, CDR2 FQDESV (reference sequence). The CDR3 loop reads CASSPGQGGWSYEQYF. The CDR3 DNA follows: TGTGCCAGCAGCCCAGGACAGGGGGGTTGGTCCTACGAGCAGTACTTC.

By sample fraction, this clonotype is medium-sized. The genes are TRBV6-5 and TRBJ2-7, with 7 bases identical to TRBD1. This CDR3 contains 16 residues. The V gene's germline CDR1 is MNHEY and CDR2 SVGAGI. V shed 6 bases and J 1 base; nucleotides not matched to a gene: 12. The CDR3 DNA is TGTGCCAGCAGACCCAGGACAGGAACTATATCCTACGAGCAGTACTTC. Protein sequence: CASRPRTGTISYEQYF.

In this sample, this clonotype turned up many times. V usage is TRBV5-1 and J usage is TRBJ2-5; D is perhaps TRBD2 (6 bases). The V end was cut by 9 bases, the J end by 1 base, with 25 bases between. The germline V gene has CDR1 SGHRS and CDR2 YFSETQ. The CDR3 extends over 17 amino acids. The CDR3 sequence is CATHPPLVADTQETQYF. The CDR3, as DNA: TGCGCCACTCATCCCCCCCTGGTAGCGGACACCCAAGAGACCCAGTACTTC.

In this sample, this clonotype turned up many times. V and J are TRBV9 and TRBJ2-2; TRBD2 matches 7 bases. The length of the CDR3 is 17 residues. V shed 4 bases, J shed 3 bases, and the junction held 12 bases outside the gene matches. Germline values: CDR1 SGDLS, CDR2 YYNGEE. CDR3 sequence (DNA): TGTGCCAGCAGCTCTCACAGGCGGGAGTGGTACACCGGGGAGCTGTTTTTT. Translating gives CASSSHRREWYTGELFF.

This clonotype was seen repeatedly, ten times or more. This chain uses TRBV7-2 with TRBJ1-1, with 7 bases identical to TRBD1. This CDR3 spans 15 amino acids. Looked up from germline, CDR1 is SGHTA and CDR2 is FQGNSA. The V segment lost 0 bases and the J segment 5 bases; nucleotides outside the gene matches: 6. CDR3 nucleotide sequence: TGTGCCAGCAGCTTAGCGAGGGGGCGAGGTACTGAAGCTTTCTTT. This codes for CASSLARGRGTEAFF.

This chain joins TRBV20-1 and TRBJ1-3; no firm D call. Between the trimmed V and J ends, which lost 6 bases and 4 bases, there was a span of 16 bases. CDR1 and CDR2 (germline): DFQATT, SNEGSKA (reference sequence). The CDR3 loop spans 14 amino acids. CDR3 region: CSARRVGGGNTIYF. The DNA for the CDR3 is TGCAGTGCAAGACGAGTAGGTGGGGGAAACACCATATATTTT.

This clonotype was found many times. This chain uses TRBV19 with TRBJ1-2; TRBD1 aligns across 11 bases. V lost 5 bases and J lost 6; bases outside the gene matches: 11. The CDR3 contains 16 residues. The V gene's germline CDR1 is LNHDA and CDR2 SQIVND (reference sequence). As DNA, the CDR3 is TGTGCCAGTAGTGACCGGGACAGGGGGTTGTCGGATGGCTACACCTTC. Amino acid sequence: CASSDRDRGLSDGYTF.

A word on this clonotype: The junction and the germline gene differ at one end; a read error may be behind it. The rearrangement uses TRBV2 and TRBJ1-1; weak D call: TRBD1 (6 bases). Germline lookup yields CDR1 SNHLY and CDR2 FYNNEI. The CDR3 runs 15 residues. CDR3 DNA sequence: TGTGCCAGCAGTGGAAGCGGGACACGGGGCACTGGAGCTTTCTTT. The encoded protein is CASSGSGTRGTGAFF.

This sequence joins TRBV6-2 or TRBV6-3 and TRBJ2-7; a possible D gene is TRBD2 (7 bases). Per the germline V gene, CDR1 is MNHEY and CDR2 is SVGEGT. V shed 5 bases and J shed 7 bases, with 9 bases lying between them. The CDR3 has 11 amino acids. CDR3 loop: CASSSGTEQYF. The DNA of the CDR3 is TGTGCCAGCAGTAGCGGGACAGAGCAGTACTTC.

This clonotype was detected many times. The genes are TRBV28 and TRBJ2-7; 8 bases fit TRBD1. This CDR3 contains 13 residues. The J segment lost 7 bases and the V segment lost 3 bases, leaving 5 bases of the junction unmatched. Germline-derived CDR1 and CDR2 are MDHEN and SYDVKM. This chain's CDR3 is CASSFLGQGEQYF. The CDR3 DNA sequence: TGTGCCAGCAGTTTTCTAGGACAGGGAGAGCAGTACTTC. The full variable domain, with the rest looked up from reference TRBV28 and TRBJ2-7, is DVKVTQSSRYLVKRTGEKVFLECVQDMDHENMFWYRQDPGLGLRLIYFSYDVKMKEKGDIPEGYSVSREKKERFSLILESASTNQTSMYLCASSFLGQGEQYFGPGTRLTVT.